The subject of this entry is one TCR beta chain. What it binds is unknown. Sequenced by immunoSEQ multiplex PCR; TCRdb stores in-frame clones only, minus some. Here the sample table reports roughly 9,900 clones. The entry originates in a study of synovial regulatory T cells in juvenile arthritis. Germline lookup yields CDR1 SGDLS and CDR2 YYNGEE. This CDR3 has 15 residues. No DNA is listed. Study results and caveats: TCR diversity was lower in inflammation-associated blood Treg cells than in other blood Treg cells. Synovial Teff and blood CPL repertoires partially overlapped with iaTreg TCR repertoires, which were largely patient-private.

The source material was Treg cells from blood. Subset defined: remaining (HLA-DR-negative) circulating blood Treg cells. This clonotype originated in a donor between 2 and 35 years old with juvenile idiopathic arthritis. The J gene is TRBJ2-4, the V gene TRBV9; TCRdb reports TRBD2, a call that lacks DNA to check it against. The CDR3: CASSAGAGGVNIQYF.